Each of the 32 T cell receptor beta chains below was sequenced from the same sample in a study of blood T cells in healthy people across ages. A second roughly 7 to 11 cycle PCR used barcoded and J-beta primers. TCRdb reprocessed the 5' RACE reads with MiXCR, giving one entry per CDR3 protein. The repertoire holds about 1.8 million distinct CDR3 sequences, with around half as singletons. Material: blood. These receptors were collected from a woman aged 40-49 years in good health.

The rearrangement uses TRBV6-6 and TRBJ2-5; no firm D call. Trimming stripped 0 bases from V and 1 base from J, with 9 bases between. The CDR3 covers 15 residues. Germline V gene data show CDR1 as MNHNY and CDR2 as SVGAGI (reference sequence). In DNA, the CDR3 is TGTGCCAGCAGTTACTCTCTGCCACGCCAAGAGACCCAGTACTTC. Encoded protein: CASSYSLPRQETQYF.

This clonotype was detected a few times. CDR3 DNA sequence: TGCAGTTCCAGGGGTTCCGAGCAGTACTTC. Amino acids: CSSRGSEQYF. The chain recombines TRBV20-1 with TRBJ2-7; D is possibly TRBD1 (6 bases). Deletions cut 8 bases from V and 6 bases from J, with 11 bases between. Germline V gene sequence: CDR1 DFQATT, CDR2 SNEGSKA (reference sequence). The CDR3 sequence is 10 residues long.

This clonotype was seen a few times. The gene calls are TRBV12-3 or TRBV12-4 and TRBJ2-1; TRBD1 agrees at 7 bases. This CDR3 has 14 amino acids. V was clipped by 6 bases and J by 4 bases; unmatched bases: 6. Here the CDR3 DNA reads TGTGCCAGCAGCCTGACAGGGATGTACAATGAGCAGTTCTTC. Residues: CASSLTGMYNEQFF.

The chain uses TRBV12-3 or TRBV12-4 and TRBJ1-5; tentatively, D is TRBD1 (6 bases). V shed 3 bases and J shed 7 bases, with 16 bases lying between them. The length of the CDR3 is 15 residues. The chain's CDR3 is CASSFMPQGRQPQHF. The CDR3, as DNA: TGTGCCAGCAGTTTCATGCCACAGGGTCGGCAGCCCCAGCATTTT.

This clonotype was found once. V gene TRBV7-4 combines with J gene TRBJ2-7; maybe TRBD1 (5 bases). The V and J ends lost 3 bases and 0 bases respectively, with 12 bases between them. The CDR3 covers 15 residues. CDR1 is SGHVT and CDR2 is SQSDAQ in the germline V gene. This chain's CDR3 is CASSFSDRSSYEQYF. CDR3 sequence (DNA): TGTGCCAGCAGCTTTAGTGACAGAAGCTCCTACGAGCAGTACTTC.

The V call is TRBV27, the J call TRBJ1-2; 7 nucleotides agree with TRBD1. The CDR3 totals 15 residues. J lost 8 bases, V lost 3 bases, and 12 bases had no gene match. The germline V gene has CDR1 MNHEY and CDR2 SMNVEV (reference sequence). CDR3 coding DNA: TGTGCCAGCAGTTTGGGAACCGGGACAGAGGACGGCTACACCTTC. Its protein product is CASSLGTGTEDGYTF.

The V and J genes are TRBV12-3 or TRBV12-4 and TRBJ2-6; D gene unclear. Trimming left V 7 bases short and J 2 bases short, with 9 bases between. CDR3 size: 14 residues. As DNA, the CDR3 is TGTGCCAGCACTAGGCAGACTGGGGCCAACGTCCTGACTTTC. It specifies CASTRQTGANVLTF.

In this sample, this clonotype turned up a few times. The chain is built from TRBV18 and TRBJ1-2; D unresolved. V dropped 1 base and J dropped 1 base, with 13 bases sitting between them. Germline V gene data show CDR1 as KGHSH and CDR2 as LQKENI. This CDR3 has 16 residues. The CDR3 region is CASSPRLAAFNYGYTF. The DNA of the CDR3 is TGTGCCAGCTCACCACGTTTGGCAGCTTTTAACTATGGCTACACCTTC.

This clonotype occurred a few times. This may stem from a read error, because a much larger clone lies one nucleotide away. V gene TRBV20-1 combines with J gene TRBJ2-1; tentative D call: TRBD2 (5 bases). The tail of the sequence fits TRBJ2-7 better, so the J call may be wrong. Germline loops: CDR1 DFQATT, CDR2 SNEGSKA (reference sequence). The CDR3 runs 16 residues. CDR3 DNA: TGCAGTGCCCCGACTCTAAGCGGTAGCTCCTACAATGAGCAGTACTTC. Amino acids: CSAPTLSGSSYNEQYF.

The rearrangement links TRBV7-2 to TRBJ2-5, with D possibly TRBD1 on 8 matching bases. The CDR3 runs to 15 residues. The germline V gene encodes CDR1 SGHTA and CDR2 FQGNSA. Trimming removed 4 bases from V and 5 bases from J, with 17 bases in between. CDR3 bases: TGTGCCAGCAGCTCCACAGGGGGGGTATGGGAGACCCAGTACTTC. This gives the protein CASSSTGGVWETQYF.

This clonotype was recorded only once. The chain uses TRBV29-1 and TRBJ2-5, with TRBD1 identical over 7 bases. Matching the DNA end better, TRBJ2-7 makes the J call doubtful. Germline values: CDR1 SQVTM, CDR2 ANQGSEA. This CDR3 has 13 residues. The chain's CDR3 is CSGLKGASYEQYF. The CDR3, as DNA: TGCAGCGGACTGAAGGGGGCTTCCTACGAGCAGTACTTC.

J is TRBJ1-5 and V is TRBV19; 7 bases agree with TRBD1. This CDR3 is built from 14 residues. Germline CDR1 reads LNHDA; CDR2 reads SQIVND (reference sequence). With V trimmed by 5 bases and J by 6 bases, 7 bases remained unmatched. CDR3 loop: CASSGPTGTQPQHF. As DNA, the CDR3 is TGTGCCAGTAGTGGCCCGACAGGGACTCAGCCCCAGCATTTT. The whole variable domain, remainder taken from reference TRBV19 and TRBJ1-5, is DGGITQSPKYLFRKEGQNVTLSCEQNLNHDAMYWYRQDPGQGLRLIYYSQIVNDFQKGDIAEGYSVSREKKESFPLTVTSAQKNPTAFYLCASSGPTGTQPQHFGDGTRLSIL.

The chain recombines TRBV19 with TRBJ2-7; either TRBD1 or TRBD2 may fit D (5 bases each). The CDR3 consists of 14 residues. Trimming removed 6 bases from V and 3 bases from J, with 15 bases in between. The V gene's germline CDR1 is LNHDA and CDR2 SQIVND (reference sequence). The CDR3 DNA follows: TGTGCCAGTAGGGACACCGTGGGGGACTACGAGCAGTACTTC. It specifies CASRDTVGDYEQYF. Full variable domain (remainder filled in from reference TRBV19 and TRBJ2-7): DGGITQSPKYLFRKEGQNVTLSCEQNLNHDAMYWYRQDPGQGLRLIYYSQIVNDFQKGDIAEGYSVSREKKESFPLTVTSAQKNPTAFYLCASRDTVGDYEQYFGPGTRLTVT.

The rearrangement uses TRBV20-1 and TRBJ2-1; D is ambiguous. V shed 1 base and J shed 0 bases, with 16 bases lying between them. Germline V gene lookup returns CDR1 DFQATT and CDR2 SNEGSKA (reference sequence). This CDR3 comprises 17 residues. Here the CDR3 DNA reads TGCAGTGCTAGAGTGGTCCGGTTACTTAGCTCCTACAATGAGCAGTTCTTC. Protein: CSARVVRLLSSYNEQFF.

V and J are TRBV12-3 or TRBV12-4 and TRBJ1-3, with TRBD1 matching over 9 bases. Trimming removed 6 bases from V and 4 bases from J; junction bases left unmatched: 4. The CDR3 consists of 14 residues. CDR3 nucleotide sequence: TGTGCCAGCAGCATCACAGGGGGCGGAAACACCATATATTTT. Its translation: CASSITGGGNTIYF.

J is TRBJ2-7 and V is TRBV5-4; the D gene is possibly TRBD2 (5 bases). This CDR3 has 14 residues. Germline V CDR1 and CDR2: SGHNT, YYREEE (reference sequence). The ends were cut back, 1 base at V and 3 bases at J, with 11 bases in the middle. CDR3 bases: TGTGCCAGCAGCTTGTGGGAACGGGGCTACGAGCAGTACTTC. Translated: CASSLWERGYEQYF.

This clonotype was recorded a few times. This rearrangement joins TRBV7-2 to TRBJ2-3, with D tentatively TRBD1 (6 bases). The CDR3 has 15 residues. The V gene lost 4 bases and the J gene lost 5 bases, with 16 bases spanning the gap. From germline, CDR1 is SGHTA and CDR2 FQGNSA. The CDR3 DNA sequence: TGTGCCAGCAGCTCCGGGACATCGATTTTAGATACGCAGTATTTT. Protein product: CASSSGTSILDTQYF.

This rearrangement joins TRBV10-3 to TRBJ2-7, with a tentative D call TRBD1 (6 bases). From germline, CDR1 is ENHRY and CDR2 SYGVKD. The CDR3 is made up of 13 amino acids. Between the trimmed V and J ends, which lost 5 bases and 5 bases, there was a span of 13 bases. The CDR3 is CAISRTGLDEQYF. CDR3 in DNA: TGTGCCATCAGTCGAACAGGGTTGGACGAGCAGTACTTC.

The CDR3 sequence is CASSQAAGDTQYF. CDR3 coding DNA: TGTGCCAGCAGCCAAGCAGCTGGAGATACGCAGTATTTT. The chain couples TRBV7-2 to TRBJ2-3; no reliable D call. This CDR3 is built from 13 residues. The germline CDR1 and CDR2 sequences are SGHTA and FQGNSA. V lost 5 bases and J 5 bases, leaving 11 bases between the germline ends.

Points on this clonotype: This could be a read error, since a much larger clone is one nucleotide away. V and J are TRBV9 and TRBJ2-1; D may correspond to TRBD1 or TRBD2 (6 bases each). The germline V gene has CDR1 SGDLS and CDR2 YYNGEE. V dropped 3 bases and J dropped 13 bases, with 26 bases sitting between them. The CDR3 loop spans 16 amino acids. The CDR3: CASSDETRGVGKTQFF. CDR3 coding DNA: TGTGCCAGCAGCGATGAGACAAGGGGGGTAGGAAAGACCCAGTTCTTC.

A word on this clonotype: An end of the junction does not agree with germline; a read error may underlie this. This sequence joins TRBV15 and TRBJ2-5, with no clear D. This CDR3 region has 12 residues. CDR1 is LNHNV, CDR2 YYDKDF, per germline (reference sequence). The CDR3 here is CAASSPGLGQYF. The CDR3 DNA is TGTGCCGCCAGCAGTCCGGGCCTGGGGCAGTACTTC. Based on the CDR3 plus reference TRBV15 and TRBJ2-5, the full variable domain is DAMVIQNPRYQVTQFGKPVTLSCSQTLNHNVMYWYQQKSSQAPKLLFHYYDKDFNNEADTPDNFQSRRPNTSFCFLDIRSPGLGDTAMYLCAASSPGLGQYFGPGTRLLVL.

The chain links TRBV12-3 or TRBV12-4 to TRBJ2-3; 7 nucleotides agree with TRBD1. This CDR3 spans 14 amino acids. Trimming removed 6 bases from V and 1 base from J; junction bases left unmatched: 4. The CDR3 nucleotides are TGTGCCAGCAGAGCCGGGACAGGCACAGATACGCAGTATTTT. This codes for CASRAGTGTDTQYF.

This clonotype was seen only a few times. The rearrangement uses TRBV11-1 and TRBJ2-4; D possibly corresponds to TRBD2 (5 bases). In germline, CDR1 is SGHAT, CDR2 FQDESV (reference sequence). There are 20 residues in the CDR3. V was pared by 2 bases and J by 1 base, with 24 bases between. The CDR3 here is CASSLPTSPLTPAAKNIQYF. The CDR3 DNA is TGTGCCAGCAGCTTACCTACTAGTCCTCTGACTCCGGCGGCCAAAAACATTCAGTACTTC.

This clonotype was seen only a few times. The chain carries TRBV28 and TRBJ2-1; no firm D call. CDR3 size: 16 residues. The germline CDR1 and CDR2 sequences are MDHEN and SYDVKM. The V end was cut by 7 bases, the J end by 4 bases, with 20 bases between. CDR3 residues: CASTHPSPMGYNEQFF. The CDR3, as DNA: TGTGCCAGCACCCACCCGAGTCCTATGGGGTACAATGAGCAGTTCTTC.

A note on this clonotype: Mismatch with germline at one junction end may stem from a read error. This chain joins TRBV27 and TRBJ1-5; 7 bases line up with TRBD1. Germline V CDR1 and CDR2: MNHEY, SMNVEV (reference sequence). This CDR3 comprises 13 residues. Here the CDR3 DNA reads TGTGCCGGCAGTGACAGGGTCAATCAGCCCCAGCATTTT. This encodes CAGSDRVNQPQHF.

The chain joins TRBV7-2 to TRBJ1-1; D unresolved. The germline CDR1 and CDR2 sequences are SGHTA and FQGNSA. Trimming cost V 5 bases and J 8 bases, with 21 bases left between them. The CDR3 totals 15 residues. The CDR3 here is CASSHEQPALSEAFF. The CDR3 bases are TGTGCCAGCAGCCACGAACAGCCAGCCCTCTCCGAAGCTTTCTTT.

This chain uses TRBV3-1 with TRBJ1-1, with a possible D match to TRBD1 (6 bases). Germline V gene data show CDR1 as LGHDT and CDR2 as YNNKEL (reference sequence). With 1 base removed from V and 7 bases from J, the gap between germline ends came to 13 bases. The CDR3 covers 14 residues. The DNA of the CDR3 is TGTGCCAGCAGCCAAGTGTGGGGGGCTTATGAAGCTTTCTTT. The encoded protein is CASSQVWGAYEAFF.

This clonotype was recorded a few times. The chain recombines TRBV20-1 with TRBJ1-6, with D possibly being TRBD1 (5 bases). V lost 6 bases to trimming and J lost 3 bases, with 15 bases between them. This CDR3 has 15 residues. Germline values: CDR1 DFQATT, CDR2 SNEGSKA (reference sequence). This chain's CDR3 is CSAQELQGYNSPLHF. DNA for the CDR3: TGCAGTGCCCAAGAGCTCCAGGGCTATAATTCACCCCTCCACTTT.

The chain joins TRBV28 to TRBJ2-7, with TRBD2 matching 8 bases. Trimming took 1 base from V and 7 from J; bases not matched to a gene: 18. The CDR3 loop spans 18 amino acids. Per germline, CDR1 MDHEN and CDR2 SYDVKM. CDR3: CASSLSGWRGARFNEQYF. In DNA, the CDR3 is TGTGCCAGCAGTTTATCCGGGTGGCGGGGGGCTCGGTTTAATGAGCAGTACTTC.

V usage is TRBV4-2 and J usage is TRBJ1-2, with D unresolved. CDR1 and CDR2 from the germline V gene are LGHNA and YNFKEQ. V was trimmed by 0 bases and J by 4 bases, leaving 12 bases between them. The CDR3 is 15 amino acids. As DNA, the CDR3 is TGTGCCAGCAGCCAAGATCGGGCCAGGATCTATGGCTACACCTTC. This gives the protein CASSQDRARIYGYTF.

This sequence joins TRBV7-2 and TRBJ1-6; 7 nucleotides line up with TRBD1. V shed 5 bases and J 4 bases; nucleotides not matched to a gene: 5. CDR1 and CDR2 (germline): SGHTA, FQGNSA. This CDR3 region has 15 residues. CDR3 nucleotides: TGTGCCAGCAGCCCCGCAGGGGGATATAATTCACCCCTCCACTTT. Translating it yields CASSPAGGYNSPLHF.

The chain has TRBV11-1 and TRBJ2-3, with D perhaps TRBD2 (5 bases). CDR1 is SGHAT and CDR2 is FQDESV in the germline V gene (reference sequence). The CDR3 is made up of 14 amino acids. With 2 bases removed from V and 4 bases from J, the gap between germline ends came to 10 bases. This chain's CDR3 is CASSLTRVADTQYF. In DNA form, the CDR3 reads TGTGCCAGCAGCTTAACGAGGGTTGCAGATACGCAGTATTTT.